This passage covers 3 T cell receptor beta chains from one sample sequenced in a study of T cell responses to AZD1222 COVID-19 vaccine. Assay used: immunoSEQ multiplex PCR; TCRdb lists only in-frame clones, some missing. The sample lists about 96,000 clones; around 89% were seen once. The sample was peripheral blood, taken on day 0 of AZD1222 vaccination. These receptors all come from an adult in good health.

The chain uses TRBV19 and TRBJ2-7; unclear D gene. Trimming removed 3 bases from V and 1 base from J, with 19 bases in between. Germline CDR1 and CDR2: LNHDA and SQIVND (reference sequence). The CDR3 is made up of 17 amino acids. The CDR3, as DNA: TGTGCCAGTAGTATCGGGCACTTCTCCGGGTTTTCCTACGAGCAGTACTTC. Amino acid sequence: CASSIGHFSGFSYEQYF.

J is TRBJ2-1 and V is TRBV28, with 7 bases identical to TRBD1. CDR3 length: 13 amino acids. V shed 10 bases and J 8 bases; nucleotides not matched to a gene: 11. Looked up from germline, CDR1 is MDHEN and CDR2 is SYDVKM. The CDR3 region has the DNA TGTGCCACTAACGGATTAACAGGGGATGAGCAGTTCTTC. It encodes CATNGLTGDEQFF.

The V gene is TRBV5-8, the J gene TRBJ1-5, with 7 bases fitting TRBD1. V lost 5 bases, J lost 3 bases, and 8 bases stayed unmatched. Germline V gene lookup returns CDR1 SGHTS and CDR2 YDEGEE. CDR3 size: 15 residues. CDR3 residues: CASSRGQASNQPQHF. DNA of the CDR3: TGTGCCAGCAGTCGAGGACAGGCATCCAATCAGCCCCAGCATTTT.